This TCR beta chain was sequenced during a study of T cell clonotyping in hematopoietic cell transplantation. TCRdb's copy holds only in-frame clones and misses some; the assay was immunoSEQ multiplex PCR. Here the sample spans approximately 42,000 clones, about 95% being singletons. Study results and limitations: Graft donor and pretransplant recipient Inverse Simpson Index values predicted broader posttransplant TCR diversity. Pathologically expanded recipient clonotypes increased progressively from day 30 to day 180 as diversity fell. Few recipient clonotypes overlapped donors; over 97% were de novo at given depth.

A note on this clone: The antigen is undetermined.

Per the germline V gene, CDR1 is SGDLS and CDR2 is YYNGEE. V shed 3 bases and J shed 6 bases, with 15 bases lying between them. This CDR3 is built from 14 residues. What was sequenced was peripheral blood mononuclear cells. The rearrangement uses TRBV9 and TRBJ1-1; D ambiguous. The source is a man aged 30-40 years in good health. Some clones in this sample may be carry-over from other donors' samples. CDR3 protein: CASSERPSGAEAFF. The CDR3 DNA is TGTGCCAGCAGCGAGAGACCCTCGGGCGCTGAAGCTTTCTTT.